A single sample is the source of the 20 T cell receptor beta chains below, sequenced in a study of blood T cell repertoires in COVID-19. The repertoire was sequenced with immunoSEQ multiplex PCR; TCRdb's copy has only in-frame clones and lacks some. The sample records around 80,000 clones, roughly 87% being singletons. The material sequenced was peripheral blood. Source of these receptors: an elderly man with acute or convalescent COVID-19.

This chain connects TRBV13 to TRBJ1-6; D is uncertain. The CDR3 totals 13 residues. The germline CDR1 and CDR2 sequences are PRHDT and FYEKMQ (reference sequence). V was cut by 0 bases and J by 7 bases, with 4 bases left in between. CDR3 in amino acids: CASSLGSNSPLHF. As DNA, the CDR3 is TGTGCCAGCAGCTTAGGGTCGAATTCACCCCTCCACTTT.

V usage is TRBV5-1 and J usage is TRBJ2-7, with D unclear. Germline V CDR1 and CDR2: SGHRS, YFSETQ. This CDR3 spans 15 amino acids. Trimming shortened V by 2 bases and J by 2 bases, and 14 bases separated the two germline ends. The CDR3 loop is CASSLGQVDTYEQYF. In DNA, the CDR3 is TGCGCCAGCAGCTTAGGTCAAGTAGACACCTACGAGCAGTACTTC.

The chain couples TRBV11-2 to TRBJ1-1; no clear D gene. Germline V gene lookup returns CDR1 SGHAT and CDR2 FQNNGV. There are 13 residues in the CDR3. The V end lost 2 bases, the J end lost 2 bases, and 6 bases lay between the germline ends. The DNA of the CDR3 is TGTGCCAGCAGCTTAAGCGGAAACACTGAAGCTTTCTTT. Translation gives CASSLSGNTEAFF.

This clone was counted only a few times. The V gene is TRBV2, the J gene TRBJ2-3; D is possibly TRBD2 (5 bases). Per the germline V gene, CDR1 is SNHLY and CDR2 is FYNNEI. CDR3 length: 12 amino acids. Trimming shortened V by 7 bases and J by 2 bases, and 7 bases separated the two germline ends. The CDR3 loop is CASKRATDTQYF. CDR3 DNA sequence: TGTGCCAGCAAGAGGGCCACAGATACGCAGTATTTT.

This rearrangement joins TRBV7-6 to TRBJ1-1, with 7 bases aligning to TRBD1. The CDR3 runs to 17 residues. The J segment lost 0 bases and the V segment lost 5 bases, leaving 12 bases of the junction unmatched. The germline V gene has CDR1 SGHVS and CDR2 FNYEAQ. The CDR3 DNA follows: TGTGCCAGCAGCCTTCTACTTAGCCAGGGGGTGAACACTGAAGCTTTCTTT. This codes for CASSLLLSQGVNTEAFF. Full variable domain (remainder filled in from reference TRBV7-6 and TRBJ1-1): GAGVSQSPRYKVTKRGQDVALRCDPISGHVSLYWYRQALGQGPEFLTYFNYEAQQDKSGLPNDRFSAERPEGSISTLTIQRTEQRDSAMYRCASSLLLSQGVNTEAFFGQGTRLTVV.

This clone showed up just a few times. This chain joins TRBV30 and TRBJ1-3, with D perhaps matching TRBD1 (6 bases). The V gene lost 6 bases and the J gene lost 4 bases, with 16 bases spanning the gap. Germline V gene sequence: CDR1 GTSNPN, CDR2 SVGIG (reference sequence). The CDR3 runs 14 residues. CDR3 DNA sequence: TGTGCCTGCTCGGACAGCTCCGTCGGAAACACCATATATTTT. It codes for CACSDSSVGNTIYF.

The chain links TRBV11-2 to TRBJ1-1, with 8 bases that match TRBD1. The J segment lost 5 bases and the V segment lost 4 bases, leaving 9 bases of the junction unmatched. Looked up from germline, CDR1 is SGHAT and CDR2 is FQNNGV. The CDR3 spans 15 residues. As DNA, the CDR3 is TGTGCCAGCAGCTACACGACAGGGGAGGGTACTGAAGCTTTCTTT. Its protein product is CASSYTTGEGTEAFF.

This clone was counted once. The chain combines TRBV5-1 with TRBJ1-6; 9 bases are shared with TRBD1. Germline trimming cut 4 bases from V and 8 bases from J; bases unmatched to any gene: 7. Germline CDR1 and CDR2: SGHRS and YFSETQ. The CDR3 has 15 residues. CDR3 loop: CASSGEQGAYSPLHF. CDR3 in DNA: TGCGCCAGCAGCGGGGAACAGGGGGCCTATTCACCCCTCCACTTT.

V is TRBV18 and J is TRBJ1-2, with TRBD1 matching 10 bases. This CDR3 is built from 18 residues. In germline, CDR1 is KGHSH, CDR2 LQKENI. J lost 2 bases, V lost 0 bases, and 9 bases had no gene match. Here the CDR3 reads CASSPPNPGTGDNYGYTF. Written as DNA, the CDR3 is TGTGCCAGCTCACCACCGAACCCAGGGACAGGGGACAACTATGGCTACACCTTC. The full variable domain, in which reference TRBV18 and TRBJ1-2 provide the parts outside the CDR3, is NAGVMQNPRHLVRRRGQEARLRCSPMKGHSHVYWYRQLPEEGLKFMVYLQKENIIDESGMPKERFSAEFPKEGPSILRIQQVVRGDSAAYFCASSPPNPGTGDNYGYTFGSGTRLTVV.

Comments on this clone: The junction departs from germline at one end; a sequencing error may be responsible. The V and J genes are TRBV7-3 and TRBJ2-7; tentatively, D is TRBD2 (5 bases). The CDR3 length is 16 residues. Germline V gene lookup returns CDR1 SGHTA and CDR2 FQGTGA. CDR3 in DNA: TGTGCCAGCAGCTTAACAGGAGGACCCCCCTCCCACGAGCAGTACTTC. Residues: CASSLTGGPPSHEQYF.

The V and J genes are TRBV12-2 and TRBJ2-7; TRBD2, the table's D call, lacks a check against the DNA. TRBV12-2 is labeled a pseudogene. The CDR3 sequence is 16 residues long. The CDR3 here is CASRFSSGTRHYEQYF. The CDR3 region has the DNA TGTGCAAGTCGCTTCAGTTCCGGGACTAGACACTACGAGCAGTACTTC.

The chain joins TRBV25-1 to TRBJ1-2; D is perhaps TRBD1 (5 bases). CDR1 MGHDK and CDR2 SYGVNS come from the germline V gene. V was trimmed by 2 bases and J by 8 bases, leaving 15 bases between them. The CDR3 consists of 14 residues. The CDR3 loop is CASSEGGDYRGYTF. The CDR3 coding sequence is TGTGCCAGCAGTGAAGGGGGGGACTACCGGGGCTACACCTTC.

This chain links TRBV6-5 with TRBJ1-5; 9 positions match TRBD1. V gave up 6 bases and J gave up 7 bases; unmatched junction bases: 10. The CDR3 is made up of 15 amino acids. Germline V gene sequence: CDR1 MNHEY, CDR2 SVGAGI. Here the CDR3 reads CASSGDREGKQPQHF. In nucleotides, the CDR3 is TGTGCCAGCAGCGGGGACAGGGAAGGGAAGCAGCCCCAGCATTTT.

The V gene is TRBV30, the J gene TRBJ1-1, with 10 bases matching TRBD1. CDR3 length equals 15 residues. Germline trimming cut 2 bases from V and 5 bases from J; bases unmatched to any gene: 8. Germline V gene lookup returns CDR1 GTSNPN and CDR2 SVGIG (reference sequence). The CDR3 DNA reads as TGTGCCTGGAGTACGGGGGGACAGGGGAGAACTGAAGCTTTCTTT. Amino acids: CAWSTGGQGRTEAFF.

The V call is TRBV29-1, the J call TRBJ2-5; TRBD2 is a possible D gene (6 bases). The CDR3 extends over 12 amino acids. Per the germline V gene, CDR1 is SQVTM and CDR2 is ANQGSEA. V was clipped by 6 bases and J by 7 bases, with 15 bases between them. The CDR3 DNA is TGCAGCGTGGACCAAGGGCGGGGGACCCAGTACTTC. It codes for CSVDQGRGTQYF.

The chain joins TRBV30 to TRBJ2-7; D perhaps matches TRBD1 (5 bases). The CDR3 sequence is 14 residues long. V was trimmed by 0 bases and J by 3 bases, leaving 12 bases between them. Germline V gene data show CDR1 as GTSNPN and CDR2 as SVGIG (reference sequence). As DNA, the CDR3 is TGTGCCTGGAGTGTACTGGCGGACAACTACGAGCAGTACTTC. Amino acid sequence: CAWSVLADNYEQYF.

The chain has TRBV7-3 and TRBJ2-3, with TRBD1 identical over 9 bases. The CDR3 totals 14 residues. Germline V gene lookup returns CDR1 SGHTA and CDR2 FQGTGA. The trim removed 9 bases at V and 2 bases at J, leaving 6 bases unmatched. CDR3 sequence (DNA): TGTGCCAGGGGGGGACAGGGCCTCACAGATACGCAGTATTTT. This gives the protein CARGGQGLTDTQYF.

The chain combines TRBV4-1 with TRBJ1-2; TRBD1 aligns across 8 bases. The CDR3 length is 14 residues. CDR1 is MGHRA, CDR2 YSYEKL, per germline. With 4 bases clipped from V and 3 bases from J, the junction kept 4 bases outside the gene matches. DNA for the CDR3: TGCGCCAGCAGCCGAGCAGGGGGCGACTATGGCTACACCTTC. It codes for CASSRAGGDYGYTF.

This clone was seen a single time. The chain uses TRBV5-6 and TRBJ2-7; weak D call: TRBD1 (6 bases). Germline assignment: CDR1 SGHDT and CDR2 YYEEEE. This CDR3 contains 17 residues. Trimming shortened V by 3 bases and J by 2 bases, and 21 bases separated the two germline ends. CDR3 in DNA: TGTGCCAGCAGCTCCACGGACAGATCGATGCGGGCCTACGAGCAGTACTTC. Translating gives CASSSTDRSMRAYEQYF.

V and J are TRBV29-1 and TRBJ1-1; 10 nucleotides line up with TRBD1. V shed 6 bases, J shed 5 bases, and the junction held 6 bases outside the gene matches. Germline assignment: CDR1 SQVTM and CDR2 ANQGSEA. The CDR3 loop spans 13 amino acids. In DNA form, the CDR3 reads TGCAGCGTCCTGGGACAGGGGAGTACTGAAGCTTTCTTT. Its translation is CSVLGQGSTEAFF.